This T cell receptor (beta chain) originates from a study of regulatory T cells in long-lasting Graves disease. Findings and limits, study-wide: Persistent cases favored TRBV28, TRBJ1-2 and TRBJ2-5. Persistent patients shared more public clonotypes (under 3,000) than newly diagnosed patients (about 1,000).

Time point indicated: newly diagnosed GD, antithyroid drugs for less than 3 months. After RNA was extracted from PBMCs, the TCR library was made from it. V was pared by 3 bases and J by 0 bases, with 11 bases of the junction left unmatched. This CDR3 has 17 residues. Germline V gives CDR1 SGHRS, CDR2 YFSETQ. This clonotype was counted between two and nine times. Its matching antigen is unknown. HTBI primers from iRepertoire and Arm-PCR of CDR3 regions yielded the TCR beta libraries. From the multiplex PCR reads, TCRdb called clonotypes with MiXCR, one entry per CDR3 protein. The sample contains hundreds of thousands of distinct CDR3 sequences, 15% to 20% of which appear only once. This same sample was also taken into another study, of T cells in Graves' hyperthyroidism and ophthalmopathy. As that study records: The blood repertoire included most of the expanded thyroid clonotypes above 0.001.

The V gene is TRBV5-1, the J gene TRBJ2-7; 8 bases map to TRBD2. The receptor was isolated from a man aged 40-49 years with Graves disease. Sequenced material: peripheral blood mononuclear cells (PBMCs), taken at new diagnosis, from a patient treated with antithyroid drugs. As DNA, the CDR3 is TGCGCCAGCAGCTCCGGGACTAGTTCATCAAGCTCCTACGAGCAGTACTTC. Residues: CASSSGTSSSSSYEQYF.